This T cell receptor (beta chain) was obtained from a study of CXCR3-negative and CXCR3-positive naive CD8 T cells. UMI-tagged TRB cDNA libraries were built via 5' RACE. From its re-call of the 5' RACE reads, TCRdb lists each CDR3 protein once, without DNA. This sample contains 41,000 or so distinct CDR3 sequences. Looked up from germline, CDR1 is SQVTM and CDR2 is ANQGSEA. The CDR3 length is 13 residues. The chain carries TRBV29-1 and TRBJ2-2; TCRdb outputs TRBD1, but without DNA this stays unchecked. This receptor was identified in a human donor in good health. Some clones in this sample may be carry-over from other donors' samples. The sequencing sample was made of naive CXCR3- CD8+ T cells from blood. Subset defined: CD45RO-CCR7+CD27+CD95- naive CD8+ T cells lacking CXCR3 (TNR3-). The CDR3 sequence: CSVPGQGSGELFF.